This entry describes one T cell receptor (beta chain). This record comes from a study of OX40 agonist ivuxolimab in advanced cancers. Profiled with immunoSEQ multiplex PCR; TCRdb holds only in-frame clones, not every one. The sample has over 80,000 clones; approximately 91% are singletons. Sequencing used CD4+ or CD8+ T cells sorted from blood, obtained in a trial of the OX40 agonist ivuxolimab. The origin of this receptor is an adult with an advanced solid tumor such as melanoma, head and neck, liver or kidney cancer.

CDR3 bases: TGTGCCAGGGGACTAGCGGGAGGGCCGGGAAATGAGCAGTTCTTC. Its translation is CARGLAGGPGNEQFF. The rearrangement links TRBV2 to TRBJ2-1, with 16 bases aligning to TRBD2. Unmatched junction bases numbered 6, after V lost 9 bases and J lost 7 bases. Germline V gene data show CDR1 as SNHLY and CDR2 as FYNNEI. The length of the CDR3 is 15 residues.